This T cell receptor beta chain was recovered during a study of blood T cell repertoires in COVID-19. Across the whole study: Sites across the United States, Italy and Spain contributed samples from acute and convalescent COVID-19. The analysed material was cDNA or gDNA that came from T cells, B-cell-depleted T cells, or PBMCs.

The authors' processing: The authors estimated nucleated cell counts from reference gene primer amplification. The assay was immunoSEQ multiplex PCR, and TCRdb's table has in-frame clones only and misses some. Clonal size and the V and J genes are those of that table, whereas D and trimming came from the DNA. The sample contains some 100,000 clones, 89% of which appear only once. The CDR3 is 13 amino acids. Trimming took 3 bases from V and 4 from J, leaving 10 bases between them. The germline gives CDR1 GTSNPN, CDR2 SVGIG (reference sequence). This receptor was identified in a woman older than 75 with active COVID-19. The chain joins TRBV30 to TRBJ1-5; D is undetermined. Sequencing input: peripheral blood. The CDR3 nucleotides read TGTGCCTGGAGCCCTTCGGTGAATCAGCCCCAGCATTTT. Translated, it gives CAWSPSVNQPQHF.